Sequencing of this T cell receptor beta chain was carried out in a study of T cells in Graves' hyperthyroidism and ophthalmopathy. Whole-study findings and limits: Progression to ophthalmopathy was predicted a median of 6.5 months early. The blood repertoire included most of the expanded thyroid clonotypes above 0.001.

Those with hyperthyroidism were 18 to 65 years old, newly diagnosed, and ill for under 2 months. The authors took PBMCs from about 9.5 ml fresh peripheral blood. Many counts were recorded for this clonotype. Its antigen is unidentified. Amplified regions were TCR beta CDR3 sequences from RNA transcripts. The TCR CDR3 was amplified in a first-round RT-PCR using the HTBI primer set. TCRdb re-called the multiplex PCR reads through MiXCR, storing one row per CDR3 protein. The sample consists of some 350,000 distinct CDR3 sequences, under 20% of them appearing once. Sequencing input: blood. The clonotype originates from a woman under 30 with Graves' hyperthyroidism.

The CDR3 DNA reads as TGTGCCATCAGTGACCCCAAGGGGACAGTTTCCTACGAGCAGTACTTC. Protein: CAISDPKGTVSYEQYF. The chain uses TRBV10-3 and TRBJ2-7; 7 bases align to TRBD1. This CDR3 is 16 amino acids long. V trimming: 3 bases; J trimming: 1 base; junction bases outside the gene matches: 9. Germline loops: CDR1 ENHRY, CDR2 SYGVKD.